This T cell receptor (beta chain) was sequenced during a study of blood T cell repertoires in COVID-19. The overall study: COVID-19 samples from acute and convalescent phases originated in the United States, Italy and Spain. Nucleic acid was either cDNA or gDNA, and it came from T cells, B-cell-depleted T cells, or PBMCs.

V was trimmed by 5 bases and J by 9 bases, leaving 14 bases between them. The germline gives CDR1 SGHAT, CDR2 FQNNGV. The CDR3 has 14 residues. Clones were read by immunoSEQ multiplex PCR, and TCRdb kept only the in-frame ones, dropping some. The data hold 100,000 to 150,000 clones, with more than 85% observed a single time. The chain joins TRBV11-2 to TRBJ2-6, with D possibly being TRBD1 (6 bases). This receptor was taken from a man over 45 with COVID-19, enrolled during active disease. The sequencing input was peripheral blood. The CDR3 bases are TGTGCCAGCAGCAGAATCCGGGACAACAACGTCCTGACTTTC. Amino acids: CASSRIRDNNVLTF.